The T cell receptor beta chain described here comes from a study of blood T cell repertoires in COVID-19. TCRdb's copy holds only in-frame clones and misses some; the assay was immunoSEQ multiplex PCR. The table includes about 300,000 clones, approximately 89% detected once. The germline CDR1 and CDR2 sequences are LNHDA and SQIVND (reference sequence). This CDR3 spans 17 amino acids. Trimming removed 4 bases from V and 4 bases from J; junction bases left unmatched: 9. Sequences were obtained from peripheral blood. V usage is TRBV19 and J usage is TRBJ1-4; TRBD1 agrees at 10 bases. This TCR was recovered from a woman in her 30s who had recovered from COVID-19. CDR3 in amino acids: CASSTTGGILYNEKLFF. In nucleotides, the CDR3 is TGTGCCAGTAGTACGACAGGGGGCATTTTGTATAATGAAAAACTGTTTTTT.